The next 7 T cell receptor beta chains were all read from a single sample in a study of CD8 T cells in Susac syndrome. The RNA, roughly 0.45 to 1 ug, was put through reverse transcription using random hexamers. TCRdb reanalysed the immunoSEQ multiplex PCR reads using MiXCR and keeps one entry per CDR3 protein. This table has 300,000 to 350,000 distinct CDR3 sequences, around 92% appearing once. Source material: CD4+ T cells from PBMCs. All receptors come from a human donor with multiple sclerosis.

V is TRBV6-2 or TRBV6-3 and J is TRBJ1-1; D possibly corresponds to TRBD1 (5 bases). V gave up 0 bases and J gave up 11 bases, with 13 bases separating them. Germline V gene data show CDR1 as MNHEY and CDR2 as SVGEGT. This CDR3 region has 13 residues. DNA of the CDR3: TGTGCCAGCAGTTACTCGATGGGGGTAACCGCTTTCTTT. It codes for CASSYSMGVTAFF.

The CDR3 bases are TGCAGTGCTAGAGCCAGCATTAATTCACCCCTCCACTTT. This sequence encodes CSARASINSPLHF. This chain connects TRBV20-1 to TRBJ1-6, with unresolved D. CDR3 size: 13 residues. CDR1 and CDR2 from the germline V gene are DFQATT and SNEGSKA (reference sequence). V was cut by 1 base and J by 6 bases, with 7 bases left in between.

This clonotype appeared a single time. The chain employs TRBV6-2 or TRBV6-3 and TRBJ2-1, with TRBD2 matching over 12 bases. Looked up from germline, CDR1 is MNHEY and CDR2 is SVGEGT. The junction had 6 bases not matched to a gene; V was cut back by 6 bases and J by 3 bases. The CDR3 sequence is 16 residues long. The CDR3 is CASSSGLAGIYNEQFF. The DNA of the CDR3 is TGTGCCAGCAGCTCGGGACTAGCGGGTATCTACAATGAGCAGTTCTTC.

The rearrangement links TRBV6-2 or TRBV6-3 to TRBJ1-2; TRBD1 aligns across 8 bases. Germline V gene sequence: CDR1 MNHEY, CDR2 SVGEGT. Trimming cost V 5 bases and J 5 bases; bases outside gene matches: 10. This CDR3 has 15 residues. As DNA, the CDR3 is TGTGCCAGCAGTCCCACGGGACAGGACATATATGGCTACACCTTC. Protein sequence: CASSPTGQDIYGYTF.

This chain links TRBV27 with TRBJ2-7; 7 nucleotides line up with TRBD2. The CDR3 spans 15 residues. Germline CDR1 and CDR2: MNHEY and SMNVEV (reference sequence). The ends lost 6 bases at V and 2 bases at J; junction bases unmatched: 10. This CDR3 reads CASSRKGLTTYEQYF. In nucleotides, the CDR3 is TGTGCCAGCAGCAGAAAGGGACTAACTACCTACGAGCAGTACTTC.

V gene TRBV5-1 combines with J gene TRBJ2-7; 13 positions match TRBD2. The CDR3 is 19 residues long. J was trimmed by 0 bases and V by 3 bases; bases with no gene match: 12. The germline V gene encodes CDR1 SGHRS and CDR2 YFSETQ. The CDR3 spells CASSWATSGGPIASYEQYF. CDR3 DNA: TGCGCCAGCAGCTGGGCGACTAGCGGGGGGCCCATCGCCTCCTACGAGCAGTACTTC. Complete variable domain (other parts from reference TRBV5-1 and TRBJ2-7): KAGVTQTPRYLIKTRGQQVTLSCSPISGHRSVSWYQQTPGQGLQFLFEYFSETQRNKGNFPGRFSGRQFSNSRSEMNVSTLELGDSALYLCASSWATSGGPIASYEQYFGPGTRLTVT.

V and J are TRBV29-1 and TRBJ1-2, with 7 bases lining up with TRBD1. V lost 0 bases, J lost 1 base, and 5 bases stayed unmatched. CDR1 is SQVTM and CDR2 is ANQGSEA in the germline V gene. CDR3 length: 15 amino acids. The CDR3, as DNA: TGCAGCGTTGAAGAGGCGGGACAGCTTAACTATGGCTACACCTTC. Residues: CSVEEAGQLNYGYTF.